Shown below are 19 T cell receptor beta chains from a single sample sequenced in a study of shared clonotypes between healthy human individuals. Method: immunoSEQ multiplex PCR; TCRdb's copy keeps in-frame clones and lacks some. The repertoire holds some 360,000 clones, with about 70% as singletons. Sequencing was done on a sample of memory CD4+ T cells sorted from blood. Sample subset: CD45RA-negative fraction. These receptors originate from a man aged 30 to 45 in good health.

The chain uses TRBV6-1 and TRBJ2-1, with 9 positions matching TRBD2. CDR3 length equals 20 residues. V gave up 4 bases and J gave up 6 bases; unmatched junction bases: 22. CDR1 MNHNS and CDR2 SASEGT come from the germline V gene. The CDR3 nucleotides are TGTGCCAGCAGTGGGGTGGTTAGCGGGAGAAGTGCGCGGGAAATCAATGAGCAGTTCTTC. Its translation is CASSGVVSGRSAREINEQFF.

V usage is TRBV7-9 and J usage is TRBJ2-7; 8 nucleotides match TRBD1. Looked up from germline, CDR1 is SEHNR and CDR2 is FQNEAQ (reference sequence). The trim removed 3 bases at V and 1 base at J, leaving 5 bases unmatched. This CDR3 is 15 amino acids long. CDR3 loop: CASSLERTGSYEQYF. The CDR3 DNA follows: TGTGCCAGCAGCTTGGAACGGACAGGGTCCTACGAGCAGTACTTC.

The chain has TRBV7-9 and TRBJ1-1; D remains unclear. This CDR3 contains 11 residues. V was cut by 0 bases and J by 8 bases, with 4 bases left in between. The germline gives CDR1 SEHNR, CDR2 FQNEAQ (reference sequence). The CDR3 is CASSLALEAFF. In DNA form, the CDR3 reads TGTGCCAGCAGCTTAGCTCTGGAAGCTTTCTTT. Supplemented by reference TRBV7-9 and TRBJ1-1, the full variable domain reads DTGVSQNPRHKITKRGQNVTFRCDPISEHNRLYWYRQTLGQGPEFLTYFQNEAQLEKSRLLSDRFSAERPKGSFSTLEIQRTEQGDSAMYLCASSLALEAFFGQGTRLTVV.

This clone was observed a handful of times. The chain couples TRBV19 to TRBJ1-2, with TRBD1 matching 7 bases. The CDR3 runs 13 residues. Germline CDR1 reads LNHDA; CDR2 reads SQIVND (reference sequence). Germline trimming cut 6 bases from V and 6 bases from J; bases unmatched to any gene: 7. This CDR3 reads CASRDRLSDGYTF. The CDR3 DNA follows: TGTGCCAGTAGGGACAGGTTAAGCGATGGCTACACCTTC.

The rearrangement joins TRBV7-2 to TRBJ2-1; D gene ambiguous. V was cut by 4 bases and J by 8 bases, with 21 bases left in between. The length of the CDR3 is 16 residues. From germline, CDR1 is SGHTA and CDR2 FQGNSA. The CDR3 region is CASSSDPLRYGYEQFF. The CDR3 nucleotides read TGTGCCAGCAGCTCCGACCCCCTAAGGTACGGGTATGAGCAGTTCTTC.

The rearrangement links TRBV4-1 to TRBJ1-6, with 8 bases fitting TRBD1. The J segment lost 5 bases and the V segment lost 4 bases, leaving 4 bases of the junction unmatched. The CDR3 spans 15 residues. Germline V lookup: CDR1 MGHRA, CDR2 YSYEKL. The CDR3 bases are TGCGCCAGCAGCCTAGACAGGGGAAATAATTCACCCCTCCACTTT. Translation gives CASSLDRGNNSPLHF.

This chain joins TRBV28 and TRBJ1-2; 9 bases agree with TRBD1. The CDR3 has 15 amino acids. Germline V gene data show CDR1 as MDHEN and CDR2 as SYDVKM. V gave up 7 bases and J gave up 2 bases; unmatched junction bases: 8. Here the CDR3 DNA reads TGTGCCAGCACCCTAGGACAGGGGAAAAACTATGGCTACACCTTC. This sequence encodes CASTLGQGKNYGYTF.

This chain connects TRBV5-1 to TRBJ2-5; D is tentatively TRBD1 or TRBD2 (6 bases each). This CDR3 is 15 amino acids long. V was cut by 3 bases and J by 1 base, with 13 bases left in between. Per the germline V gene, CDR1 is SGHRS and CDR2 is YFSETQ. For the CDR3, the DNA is TGCGCCAGCAGCTCTTTAGGGGGGACCCAAGAGACCCAGTACTTC. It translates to CASSSLGGTQETQYF.

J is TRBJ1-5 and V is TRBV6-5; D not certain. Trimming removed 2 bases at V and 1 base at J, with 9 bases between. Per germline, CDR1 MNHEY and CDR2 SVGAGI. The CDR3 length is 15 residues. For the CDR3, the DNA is TGTGCCAGCAGTTACGGGTCGGGAAGCAATCAGCCCCAGCATTTT. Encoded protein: CASSYGSGSNQPQHF.

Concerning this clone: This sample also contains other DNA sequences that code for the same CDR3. As DNA, the CDR3 is TGTGCCTGGATACTGCTAAGGACAGGGCTAAATGAAAAACTGTTTTTT. Translation: CAWILLRTGLNEKLFF. This chain connects TRBV30 to TRBJ1-4; 8 bases fit TRBD1. With 4 bases clipped from V and 5 bases from J, the junction kept 12 bases outside the gene matches. CDR1 GTSNPN and CDR2 SVGIG come from the germline V gene (reference sequence). The CDR3 runs 16 residues.

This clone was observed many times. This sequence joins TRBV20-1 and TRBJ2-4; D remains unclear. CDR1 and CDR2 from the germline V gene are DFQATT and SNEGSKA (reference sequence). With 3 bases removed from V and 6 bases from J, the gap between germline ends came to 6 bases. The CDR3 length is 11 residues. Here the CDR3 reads CSARVGNIQYF. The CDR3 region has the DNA TGCAGTGCTAGGGTCGGAAACATTCAGTACTTC.

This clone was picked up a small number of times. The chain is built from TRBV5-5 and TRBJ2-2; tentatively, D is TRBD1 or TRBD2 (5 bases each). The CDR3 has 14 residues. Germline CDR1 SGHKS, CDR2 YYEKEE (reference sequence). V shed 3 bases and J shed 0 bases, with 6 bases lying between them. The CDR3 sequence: CASSSGPNTGELFF. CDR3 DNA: TGTGCCAGCAGCTCGGGACCGAACACCGGGGAGCTGTTTTTT.

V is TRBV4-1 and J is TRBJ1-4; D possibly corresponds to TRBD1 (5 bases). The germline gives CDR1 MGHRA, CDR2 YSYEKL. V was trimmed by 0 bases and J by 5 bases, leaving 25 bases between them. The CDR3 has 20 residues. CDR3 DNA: TGCGCCAGCAGCCAAGAAATTTTATGGTCCAGGGTAAGCCAGAATGAAAAACTGTTTTTT. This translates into CASSQEILWSRVSQNEKLFF.

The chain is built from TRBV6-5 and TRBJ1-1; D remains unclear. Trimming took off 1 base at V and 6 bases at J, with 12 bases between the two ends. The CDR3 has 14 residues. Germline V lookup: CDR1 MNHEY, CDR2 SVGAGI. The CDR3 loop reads CASSYFANGAEAFF. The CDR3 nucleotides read TGTGCCAGCAGTTACTTCGCAAACGGGGCTGAAGCTTTCTTT.

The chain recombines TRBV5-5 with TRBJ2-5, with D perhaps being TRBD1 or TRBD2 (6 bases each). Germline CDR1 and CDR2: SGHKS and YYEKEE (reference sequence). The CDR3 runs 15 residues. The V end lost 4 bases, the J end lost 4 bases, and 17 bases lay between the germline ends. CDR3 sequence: CASSPGVGGRETQYF. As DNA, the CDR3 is TGTGCCAGCAGCCCAGGGGTGGGGGGTCGAGAGACCCAGTACTTC.

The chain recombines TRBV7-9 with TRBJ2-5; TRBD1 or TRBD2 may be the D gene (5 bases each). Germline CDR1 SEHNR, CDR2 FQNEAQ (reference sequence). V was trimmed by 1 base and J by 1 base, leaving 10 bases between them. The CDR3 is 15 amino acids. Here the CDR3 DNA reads TGTGCCAGCAGCTTAGTCGCCGGGACCCAAGAGACCCAGTACTTC. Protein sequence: CASSLVAGTQETQYF.

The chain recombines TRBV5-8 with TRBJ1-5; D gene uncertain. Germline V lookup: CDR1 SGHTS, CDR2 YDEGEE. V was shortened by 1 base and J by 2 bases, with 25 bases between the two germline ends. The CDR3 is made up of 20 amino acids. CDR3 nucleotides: TGTGCCAGCAGCTTGCCTCCTTGGATGAAGGGAAAAGATGGCAATCAGCCCCAGCATTTT. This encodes CASSLPPWMKGKDGNQPQHF. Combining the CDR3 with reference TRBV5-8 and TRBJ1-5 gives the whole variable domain EAGVTQSPTHLIKTRGQQATLRCSPISGHTSVYWYQQALGLGLQFLLWYDEGEERNRGNFPPRFSGRQFPNYSSELNVNALELEDSALYLCASSLPPWMKGKDGNQPQHFGDGTRLSIL.

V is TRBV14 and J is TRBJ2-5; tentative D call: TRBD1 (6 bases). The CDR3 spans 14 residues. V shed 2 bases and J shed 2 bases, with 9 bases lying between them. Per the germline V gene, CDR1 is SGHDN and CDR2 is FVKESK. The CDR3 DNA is TGTGCCAGCAGCCAAACAGGGCTACAAGAGACCCAGTACTTC. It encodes CASSQTGLQETQYF.

The CDR3 nucleotides read TGTGCCAGCAGCGCACGGACAGACCACACCGGGGAGCTGTTTTTT. This gives the protein CASSARTDHTGELFF. This chain connects TRBV4-2 to TRBJ2-2; D is possibly TRBD1 (6 bases). V dropped 5 bases and J dropped 3 bases, with 13 bases sitting between them. This CDR3 has 15 residues. CDR1 is LGHNA, CDR2 YNFKEQ, per germline.